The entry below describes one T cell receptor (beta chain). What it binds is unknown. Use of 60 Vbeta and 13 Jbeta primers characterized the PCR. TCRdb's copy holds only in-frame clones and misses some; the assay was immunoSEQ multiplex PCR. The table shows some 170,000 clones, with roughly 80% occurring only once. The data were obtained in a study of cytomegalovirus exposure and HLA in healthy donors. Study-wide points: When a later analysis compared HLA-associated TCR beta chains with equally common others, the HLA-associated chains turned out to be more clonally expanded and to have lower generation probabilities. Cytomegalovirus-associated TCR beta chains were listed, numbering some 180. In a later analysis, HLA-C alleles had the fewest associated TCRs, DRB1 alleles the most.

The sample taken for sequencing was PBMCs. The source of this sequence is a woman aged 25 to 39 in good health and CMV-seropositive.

The DNA for the CDR3 is TGTGCCAGCAGCTTGGTAATTGGGGCTCTGGAGACCCAGTACTTC. It codes for CASSLVIGALETQYF. This chain connects TRBV5-5 to TRBJ2-5; possibly TRBD1 for D (5 bases). CDR3 length: 15 amino acids. The V gene's germline CDR1 is SGHKS and CDR2 YYEKEE (reference sequence). V was shortened by 0 bases and J by 5 bases, with 14 bases between the two germline ends.